Ten or more counts support the clone carrying this T cell receptor beta chain. This sample is drawn from a study of neurological immune-mediated disorders. Sorted libraries came from 950,000 to 1,000,000 CD4+ or CD8+ T cells. Germline CDR1 and CDR2: DFQATT and SNEGSKA (reference sequence). The CDR3 consists of 13 residues. Germline trimming cut 8 bases from V and 0 bases from J; bases unmatched to any gene: 4. cDNA synthesis was performed by 5'RACE with 10-nucleotide random UMIs. TCRdb analysed the 5' RACE reads with MiXCR anew, one entry per CDR3 protein. The data show 30,000 to 45,000 distinct CDR3 sequences, more than 9% seen once.

This TCR was recovered from a woman between 25 and 40 years old with HTLV-1-associated myelopathy (HAM/TSP). The source material was CD4+ T cells from blood. The chain recombines TRBV20-1 with TRBJ2-3; 8 nucleotides line up with TRBD2. In nucleotides, the CDR3 is TGCAGTAGCGGGGGCATTAGCACAGATACGCAGTATTTT. It translates to CSSGGISTDTQYF.